This T cell receptor beta chain appears in the sequencing data of a study of T cell repertoires in cytomegalovirus infection (dated by TCRdb to the late 2010s). At the level of the whole study: Recently identified HLA-C-restricted CMV epitopes, whose presentation resists viral immunomodulation, were targeted by peptide stimulations together with well-studied HLA-B-restricted epitopes. Donor HLA type was relevant to the analysis, because carriage of CMV infection together with the matching HLA type was indicated by public TCR beta signatures. On the study overall, not on this receptor specifically: The ex vivo response was dominated by HLA-C-restricted CMV-specific TCR beta clonotypes, which also provided the single most frequent clonotype in two of eight donors. Carriers of CMV infection plus the relevant HLA type were discriminated by the cumulative frequency of public TCR beta family members in the study cohort and in an independent roughly 400-donor cohort.

This clonotype was counted many times. It lacks a known antigen. No base quality information exists; no much larger clone differs at one position. Spanning cysteine to phenylalanine, the CDR3 consists of 12 amino acids. Only CDR3 DNA remains: 36 bases, in frame from the first base. V and J lose 5 bases and 3 bases, and a span of 7 bases separates them. The germline V gene provides CDR1 SGHVS and CDR2 FQNEAQ. The sample's treatment or condition label is to be understood as: in vitro stimulation with specific CMV peptide epitopes to enrich CMV-specific T cells. The sequencer listed for this sample is Illumina HiSeq 1500. The public reads were run again by TCRdb, first through fastp at Q25 and then through MiXCR, and only productive beta chains were kept. Each CDR3 protein gets just one entry, which takes the most common genes and DNA from the rows behind it. The sample table contains roughly 220,000 distinct CDR3 sequences; only one count was recorded for less than 50% of them. The ten most abundant clones make up roughly three fifths of the sample.

This clonotype was obtained from a human donor in good health (CMV status not recorded). Some clones in this sample may be carry-over from other donors' samples. The V gene is TRBV7-8 and the J gene is TRBJ1-2; possibly the D gene is TRBD1, per 6 matching bases. This specimen was CD8+ T cells from cultured PBMCs, taken from culture after CMV antigen stimulation. The DNA sequence is as follows: TGTGCCAGCAGCCGGACAGACTATGGCTACACCTTC. Its translation reads: CASSRTDYGYTF.